The clone carrying this T cell receptor beta chain was detected once. Per the germline V gene, CDR1 is SGHNT and CDR2 is YYREEE (reference sequence). The CDR3 runs to 15 residues. V lost 2 bases to trimming and J lost 7 bases; unmatched junction nucleotides: 7. The data belong to a study of blood T cell repertoires in COVID-19. For the study at large: The United States, Italy and Spain were the sources of the acute and convalescent COVID-19 samples. Sources were T cells, B-cell-depleted T cells, or PBMCs; the material itself was cDNA or gDNA.

How the authors handled the data: For nucleated cells, counts were estimated from reference gene primer amplification. The table came from immunoSEQ multiplex PCR; TCRdb's copy has only in-frame clones and leaves some out. V and J calls and clone size come straight from that table; D and trimming were deduced from the DNA. This sample has a few hundred thousand clones, with about 89% found just once. Sequencing was performed on PBMCs or T cells enriched from blood (not recorded which). The chain recombines TRBV5-4 with TRBJ1-2; 11 nucleotides align to TRBD1. The origin of this receptor is a man aged 40-49 years who had recovered from COVID-19. The CDR3 nucleotides read TGTGCCAGCAGCTTTGCCGGGACAGGGGGTATTGGCTACACCTTC. Residues: CASSFAGTGGIGYTF.